This T cell receptor (beta chain) was captured in a study of blood T cell repertoires in COVID-19. Background on the study: COVID-19 samples, acute and convalescent, were from the United States, Italy and Spain. T cells, B-cell-depleted T cells, or PBMCs supplied cDNA or gDNA.

The sample holds one count of this clone. Trimming cost V 5 bases and J 8 bases, with 18 bases left between them. The germline V gene encodes CDR1 SGHVS and CDR2 FQNEAQ. This CDR3 is 14 amino acids long. Grouping used clinical history reported by participants in a survey and questionnaire. Exposed enrollees encountered a COVID-19 case at some point within 2 weeks before study entry. The data were produced by immunoSEQ multiplex PCR, yet TCRdb's version contains in-frame clones alone and is incomplete. The sample shows roughly 200,000 clones, 83% of them seen only once. The clonotype was recovered from a woman in her fifties or sixties who had been exposed to COVID-19. The J gene is TRBJ1-2, the V gene TRBV7-8; D perhaps matches TRBD1 (6 bases). The sample was PBMCs or T cells enriched from blood (not recorded which). The CDR3 reads CASSKGGYSTGYTF. The CDR3 nucleotides read TGTGCCAGCAGCAAGGGGGGGTACAGTACCGGCTACACCTTC. Based on the CDR3 plus reference TRBV7-8 and TRBJ1-2, the full variable domain is GAGVSQSPRYKVAKRGQDVALRCDPISGHVSLFWYQQALGQGPEFLTYFQNEAQLDKSGLPSDRFFAERPEGSVSTLKIQRTQQEDSAVYLCASSKGGYSTGYTFGSGTRLTVV.